The 26 T cell receptor beta chains in this list originate from one sample, sequenced in a study of Graves' ophthalmopathy and Graves' hyperthyroidism. The study amplified TCR beta CDR3 regions using RNA transcripts. Amplification began with first-round RT-PCR using HTBI primers, then second-round multiplex PCR was performed. MiXCR was run by TCRdb on the multiplex PCR reads, yielding one entry per CDR3 protein. The table has approximately 700,000 distinct CDR3 sequences, roughly 41% seen once; the top ten hold 3% to 3.5%. Source material: peripheral blood. Every receptor here comes from an adult man with Graves' ophthalmopathy.

This clonotype was counted between two and nine times. The rearrangement joins TRBV3-1 to TRBJ2-7; D ambiguous. Trimming stripped 4 bases from V and 3 bases from J, with 13 bases between. Germline V gene data show CDR1 as LGHDT and CDR2 as YNNKEL (reference sequence). This CDR3 spans 14 amino acids. CDR3 loop: CASSPSPRNYEQYF. CDR3 in DNA: TGTGCCAGCAGCCCGTCGCCTAGAAACTACGAGCAGTACTTC.

The table lists this clonotype with many counts. The rearrangement links TRBV19 to TRBJ1-2; D not certain. The CDR3 has 12 residues. V gave up 6 bases and J gave up 4 bases, with 9 bases separating them. Germline CDR1 and CDR2: LNHDA and SQIVND (reference sequence). In DNA, the CDR3 is TGTGCCAGTAGGAAGGATGGCTATGGCTACACCTTC. It encodes CASRKDGYGYTF.

Ten or more counts support this clonotype. The rearrangement uses TRBV12-3 or TRBV12-4 and TRBJ1-6; D gene ambiguous. The CDR3 covers 14 residues. V lost 3 bases and J 7 bases, leaving 10 bases between the germline ends. The CDR3 bases are TGTGCCAGCAGTTTGTTTGACTCGAATTCACCCCTCCACTTT. Translation: CASSLFDSNSPLHF.

V and J are TRBV6-5 and TRBJ1-2; D not resolved. The V gene lost 0 bases and the J gene lost 3 bases, with 11 bases spanning the gap. The CDR3 length is 15 residues. CDR1 and CDR2 (germline): MNHEY, SVGAGI. The CDR3, as DNA: TGTGCCAGCAGTTACTCGCTTCGGGAAGACTATGGCTACACCTTC. This gives the protein CASSYSLREDYGYTF.

As for this clonotype: Possible read error: a much larger clone is one base away. The chain links TRBV19 to TRBJ1-2; D call uncertain. The CDR3 is 15 amino acids. Trimming removed 9 bases from V and 12 bases from J, with 29 bases in between. Germline V gene data show CDR1 as LNHDA and CDR2 as SQIVND (reference sequence). This CDR3 reads CASQTSRRLFEGHTF. The CDR3 nucleotides are TGTGCCAGCCAAACCTCCCGCCGATTATTTGAGGGCCACACCTTC.

Regarding this clonotype: Germline and junction disagree at one end, which may indicate a read error. The rearrangement uses TRBV12-3 or TRBV12-4 and TRBJ2-6; 7 positions agree with TRBD1. This CDR3 contains 14 residues. The CDR3 DNA reads as TGTGCCAGCAGTTTAGGCCCAGGGGGCAACGTCCTGACTTTC. Amino acids: CASSLGPGGNVLTF.

The J gene is TRBJ1-4, the V gene TRBV25-1, with D possibly matching TRBD1 (5 bases). Trimming pared 2 bases from V and 6 bases from J, leaving 22 bases between. Germline values: CDR1 MGHDK, CDR2 SYGVNS. CDR3 length: 18 residues. CDR3: CASSELAGAGTVHEKLFF. CDR3 bases: TGTGCCAGCAGTGAACTAGCGGGAGCTGGGACGGTTCATGAAAAACTGTTTTTT.

This clonotype was seen a few times. CDR3 loop: CASSPSRTGANQPQHF. The CDR3 bases are TGTGCCAGCAGTCCATCCCGGACAGGGGCCAATCAGCCCCAGCATTTT. This rearrangement joins TRBV2 to TRBJ1-5, with TRBD1 matching 9 bases. With 5 bases clipped from V and 3 bases from J, the junction kept 8 bases outside the gene matches. Germline V CDR1 and CDR2: SNHLY, FYNNEI. The CDR3 has 16 amino acids.

The sample holds one count of this clonotype. A junction boundary mismatches the germline segment, possibly from a read error. The CDR3 sequence: CASSLAPGANTEAF. The CDR3 nucleotides are TGTGCCAGCAGCTTAGCGCCGGGGGCGAACACTGAAGCTTTC. The chain couples TRBV7-8 to TRBJ2-6; D possibly matches TRBD1 or TRBD2 (6 bases each). The CDR3 is 14 residues long. Germline lookup yields CDR1 SGHVS and CDR2 FQNEAQ.

The chain employs TRBV25-1 and TRBJ1-6; the D is unclear. Germline values: CDR1 MGHDK, CDR2 SYGVNS. The CDR3 runs 15 residues. Between the trimmed V and J ends, which lost 1 base and 2 bases, there was a span of 6 bases. CDR3 sequence: CASSELSTYNSPLHF. The CDR3 nucleotides read TGTGCCAGCAGTGAATTGAGTACCTATAATTCACCCCTCCACTTT.

The chain joins TRBV27 to TRBJ2-5, with 8 bases that match TRBD1. The germline V gene encodes CDR1 MNHEY and CDR2 SMNVEV (reference sequence). The CDR3 covers 14 residues. Trimming at V came to 5 bases and at J to 4 bases, leaving 6 bases not matched to a gene. The CDR3 reads CASSNRQGSETQYF. CDR3 sequence (DNA): TGTGCCAGCAGTAACAGACAGGGGTCAGAGACCCAGTACTTC.

This clonotype was counted a few times. V and J are TRBV12-3 or TRBV12-4 and TRBJ2-7; tentatively, D is TRBD1 or TRBD2 (7 bases each). Trimming left V 5 bases short and J 6 bases short, with 14 bases between. The CDR3 runs to 13 residues. In DNA form, the CDR3 reads TGTGCCAGCAGTCCGACCAGGGGGGGCGAGCAGTACTTC. This translates into CASSPTRGGEQYF.

This clonotype turned up a few times. The chain has TRBV20-1 and TRBJ2-5, with 14 bases that match TRBD2. V lost 3 bases, J lost 0 bases, and 9 bases stayed unmatched. Germline values: CDR1 DFQATT, CDR2 SNEGSKA (reference sequence). This CDR3 is built from 18 residues. CDR3 amino acids: CSASEGLAGGQYQETQYF. In DNA form, the CDR3 reads TGCAGTGCTAGTGAAGGACTAGCGGGGGGCCAATACCAAGAGACCCAGTACTTC.

This clonotype came up many times. The chain recombines TRBV9 with TRBJ2-7, with TRBD2 matching 11 bases. V trimming: 3 bases; J trimming: 7 bases; junction bases outside the gene matches: 9. This CDR3 is 15 amino acids long. Germline CDR1 reads SGDLS; CDR2 reads YYNGEE. The chain's CDR3 is CASSASGGPKGEQYF. DNA of the CDR3: TGTGCCAGCAGCGCTAGCGGGGGGCCCAAGGGGGAGCAGTACTTC. Using reference TRBV9 and TRBJ2-7 for the parts outside the CDR3, the full variable domain is DSGVTQTPKHLITATGQRVTLRCSPRSGDLSVYWYQQSLDQGLQFLIQYYNGEERAKGNILERFSAQQFPDLHSELNLSSLELGDSALYFCASSASGGPKGEQYFGPGTRLTVT.

This chain joins TRBV19 and TRBJ2-5; unclear D gene. The CDR3 is made up of 14 amino acids. V was cut by 4 bases and J by 5 bases, with 14 bases left in between. The V gene's germline CDR1 is LNHDA and CDR2 SQIVND (reference sequence). This CDR3 is CASSTRDNTETQYF. In DNA form, the CDR3 reads TGTGCCAGTAGTACTCGCGACAATACTGAGACCCAGTACTTC.

This clonotype has a count of ten or more. The chain joins TRBV7-2 to TRBJ1-6; D not certain. Germline V lookup: CDR1 SGHTA, CDR2 FQGNSA. CDR3 length equals 15 residues. The V gene lost 2 bases and the J gene lost 8 bases, with 13 bases spanning the gap. CDR3 amino acids: CASSLQDWEDSPLHF. For the CDR3, the DNA is TGTGCCAGCAGCTTACAGGACTGGGAGGATTCACCCCTCCACTTT.

The chain uses TRBV29-1 and TRBJ2-5, with 12 bases fitting TRBD1. Germline V CDR1 and CDR2: SQVTM, ANQGSEA. The CDR3 is made up of 14 amino acids. V lost 8 bases, J lost 5 bases, and 9 bases stayed unmatched. The CDR3 region is CSSSGTGGLETQYF. CDR3 in DNA: TGCAGCTCCTCCGGGACAGGGGGCTTGGAGACCCAGTACTTC.

The chain uses TRBV20-1 and TRBJ2-2; no firm D call. Germline CDR1 is DFQATT and CDR2 is SNEGSKA (reference sequence). The CDR3 is 11 amino acids. Deletions cut 1 base from V and 7 bases from J, with 4 bases between. The CDR3 DNA sequence: TGCAGTGCTAGAGCTAGCGGGGAGCTGTTTTTT. The encoded protein is CSARASGELFF.

This clonotype occurred a few times. V is TRBV18 and J is TRBJ1-1; D is undetermined. Germline values: CDR1 KGHSH, CDR2 LQKENI. This CDR3 comprises 12 residues. Trimming cost V 1 base and J 8 bases, with 8 bases left between them. The CDR3 DNA reads TGTGCCAGCTCACCACAGTCCGGGGAAGCTTTCTTT. It translates to CASSPQSGEAFF.

This clonotype was observed a handful of times. This sequence may be a read error, since a much larger clone differs from it by one base. The chain is built from TRBV7-2 and TRBJ1-2; maybe TRBD1 (5 bases). The germline CDR1 and CDR2 sequences are SGHTA and FQGNSA. The CDR3 has 12 amino acids. In nucleotides, the CDR3 is TGTGCCAGCAGATTACAGGACTATGGCCACACCTTC. This translates into CASRLQDYGHTF.

This clonotype was counted between two and nine times. V gene TRBV5-5 combines with J gene TRBJ2-5, with a tentative D call TRBD1 (6 bases). Germline-derived CDR1 and CDR2 are SGHKS and YYEKEE (reference sequence). Trimming took off 4 bases at V and 9 bases at J, with 25 bases between the two ends. CDR3 size: 16 residues. As DNA, the CDR3 is TGTGCCAGCAGCAACCGACCGGGACACCAAATGGGGGCCCAGTACTTC. This sequence encodes CASSNRPGHQMGAQYF.

This clonotype has more than one count but fewer than ten. The rearrangement joins TRBV10-3 to TRBJ2-7; the match to TRBD1 covers 9 bases. Germline V lookup: CDR1 ENHRY, CDR2 SYGVKD. This CDR3 has 16 residues. Trimming at V came to 10 bases and at J to 1 base, leaving 14 bases not matched to a gene. The CDR3 DNA reads TGTGCCACCGACAGGGGGGAAGCTACGAGGTCCTACGAGCAGTACTTC. It specifies CATDRGEATRSYEQYF.

This clonotype has at least ten counts. The CDR3 DNA follows: TGTGCCAGCAGTTTCTACGAGCAGTACTTC. Residues: CASSFYEQYF. The V and J genes are TRBV12-3 or TRBV12-4 and TRBJ2-7; the D is unclear. The germline V and J ends were trimmed by 3 bases and 3 bases, with 0 bases remaining between them. CDR3 length: 10 amino acids.

This clonotype was recorded at least ten times. The CDR3 sequence: CASSPTGESEAFF. The DNA for the CDR3 is TGTGCCAGCAGTCCCACAGGGGAAAGTGAAGCTTTCTTT. The chain recombines TRBV6-6 with TRBJ1-1; 7 bases fit TRBD1. From germline, CDR1 is MNHNY and CDR2 SVGAGI (reference sequence). CDR3 length: 13 amino acids. J gave up 7 bases and V 5 bases, and 7 bases lay outside the gene matches.

The chain carries TRBV6-5 and TRBJ2-5; TRBD1 agrees at 9 bases. The CDR3 runs to 15 residues. Germline CDR1 is MNHEY and CDR2 is SVGAGI. The trim removed 6 bases at V and 5 bases at J, leaving 10 bases unmatched. CDR3 residues: CASRPHRGRGETQYF. In DNA form, the CDR3 reads TGTGCCAGCAGGCCCCACAGGGGGCGCGGGGAGACCCAGTACTTC.

CDR3 sequence (DNA): TGTGCCATCAGTAACAGGGGAACCCAGCCCCAGCATTTT. Amino acids: CAISNRGTQPQHF. This sequence joins TRBV10-3 and TRBJ1-5; 7 bases match TRBD1. The CDR3 consists of 13 residues. V shed 5 bases, J shed 7 bases, and the junction held 5 bases outside the gene matches. Per germline, CDR1 ENHRY and CDR2 SYGVKD.